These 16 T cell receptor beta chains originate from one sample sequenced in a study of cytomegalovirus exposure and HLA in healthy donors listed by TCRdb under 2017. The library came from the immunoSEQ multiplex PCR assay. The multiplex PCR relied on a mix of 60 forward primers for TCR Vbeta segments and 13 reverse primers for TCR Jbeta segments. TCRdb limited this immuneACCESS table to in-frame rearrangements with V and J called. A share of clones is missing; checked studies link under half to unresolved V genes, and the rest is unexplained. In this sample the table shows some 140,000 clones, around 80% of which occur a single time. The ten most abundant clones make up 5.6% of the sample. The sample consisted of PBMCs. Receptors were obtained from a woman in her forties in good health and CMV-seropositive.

CDR3 sequence: CASSLISGVSTDTQYF. In DNA form, the CDR3 reads TGTGCCAGCAGCTTGATTAGCGGAGTGAGCACAGATACGCAGTATTTT. J is TRBJ2-3 and V is TRBV7-9, with D possibly matching TRBD2 (6 bases). CDR1 SEHNR and CDR2 FQNEAQ come from the germline V gene (reference sequence). The CDR3 spans 16 residues. Trimming pared 3 bases from V and 0 bases from J, leaving 13 bases between.

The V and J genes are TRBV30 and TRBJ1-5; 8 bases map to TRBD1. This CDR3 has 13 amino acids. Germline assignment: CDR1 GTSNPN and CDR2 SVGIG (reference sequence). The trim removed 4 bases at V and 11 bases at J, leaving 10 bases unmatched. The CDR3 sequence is CAWKGQEQWAQHF. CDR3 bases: TGTGCCTGGAAGGGACAGGAGCAATGGGCCCAGCATTTT.

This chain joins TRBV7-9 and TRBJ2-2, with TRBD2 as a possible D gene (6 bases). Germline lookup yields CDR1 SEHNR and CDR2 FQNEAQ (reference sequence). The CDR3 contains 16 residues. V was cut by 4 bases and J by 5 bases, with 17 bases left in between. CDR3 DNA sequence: TGTGCCAGCAGCTCCACATCTAGCGCCCGAACCGGGGAGCTGTTTTTT. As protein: CASSSTSSARTGELFF.

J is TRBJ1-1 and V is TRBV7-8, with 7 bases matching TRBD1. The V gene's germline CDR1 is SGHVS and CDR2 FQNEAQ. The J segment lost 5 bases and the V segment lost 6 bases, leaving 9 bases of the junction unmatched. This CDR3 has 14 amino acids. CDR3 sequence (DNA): TGTGCCAGCAGATCGACAGGGAGATGGACTGAAGCTTTCTTT. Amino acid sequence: CASRSTGRWTEAFF.

DNA of the CDR3: TGTGCCAGCAGCGTAGGGACTAGCGGTGGGGAGCAGTACTTC. The encoded protein is CASSVGTSGGEQYF. This chain links TRBV9 with TRBJ2-7; 10 nucleotides match TRBD2. V was pared by 0 bases and J by 7 bases, with 4 bases of the junction left unmatched. This CDR3 is built from 14 residues. The V gene's germline CDR1 is SGDLS and CDR2 YYNGEE.

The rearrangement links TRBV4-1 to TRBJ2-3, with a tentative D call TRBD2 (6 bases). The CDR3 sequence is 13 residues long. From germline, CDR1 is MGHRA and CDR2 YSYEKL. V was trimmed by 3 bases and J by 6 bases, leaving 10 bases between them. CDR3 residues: CASSHLGTDTQYF. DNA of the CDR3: TGCGCCAGCAGCCACTTGGGGACTGATACGCAGTATTTT.

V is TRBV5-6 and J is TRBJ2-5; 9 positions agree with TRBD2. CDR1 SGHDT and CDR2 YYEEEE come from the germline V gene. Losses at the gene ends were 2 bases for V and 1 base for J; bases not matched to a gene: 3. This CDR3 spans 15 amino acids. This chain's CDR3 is CASSFRGRGQETQYF. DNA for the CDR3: TGTGCCAGCAGCTTTCGCGGGAGGGGCCAAGAGACCCAGTACTTC.

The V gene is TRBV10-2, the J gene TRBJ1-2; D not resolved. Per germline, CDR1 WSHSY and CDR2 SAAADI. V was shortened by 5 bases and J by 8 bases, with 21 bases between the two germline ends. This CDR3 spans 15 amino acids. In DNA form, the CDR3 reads TGCGCCAGCAGTACTTTAGGCGGACGGGAACAGGGCTACACCTTC. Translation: CASSTLGGREQGYTF.

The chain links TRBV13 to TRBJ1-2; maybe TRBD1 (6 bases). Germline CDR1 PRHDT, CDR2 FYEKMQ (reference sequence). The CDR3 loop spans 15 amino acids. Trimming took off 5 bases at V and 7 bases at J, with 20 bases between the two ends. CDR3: CASSRSETGVGGYTF. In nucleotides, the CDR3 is TGTGCCAGCAGCCGTTCCGAGACAGGAGTAGGTGGCTACACCTTC.

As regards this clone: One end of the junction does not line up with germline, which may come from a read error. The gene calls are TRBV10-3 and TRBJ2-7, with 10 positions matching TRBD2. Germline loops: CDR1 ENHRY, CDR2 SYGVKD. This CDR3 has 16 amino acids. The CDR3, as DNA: TGTGCCGTCAGCCGCAAGCAGCGGGAGGGCGTTCCCGAGCAGTACTTC. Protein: CAVSRKQREGVPEQYF.

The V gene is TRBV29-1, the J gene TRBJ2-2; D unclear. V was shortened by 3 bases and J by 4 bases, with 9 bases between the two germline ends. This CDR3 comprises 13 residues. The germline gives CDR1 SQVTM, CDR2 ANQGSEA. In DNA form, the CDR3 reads TGCAGCGTTGAGATCGCGAGCACCGGGGAGCTGTTTTTT. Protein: CSVEIASTGELFF.

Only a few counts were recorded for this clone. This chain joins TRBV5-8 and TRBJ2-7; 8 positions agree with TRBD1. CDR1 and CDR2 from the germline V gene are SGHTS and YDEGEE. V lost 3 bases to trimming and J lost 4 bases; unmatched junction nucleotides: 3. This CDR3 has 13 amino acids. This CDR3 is CASSYGQGYEQYF. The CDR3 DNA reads TGTGCCAGCAGCTATGGACAGGGTTACGAGCAGTACTTC.

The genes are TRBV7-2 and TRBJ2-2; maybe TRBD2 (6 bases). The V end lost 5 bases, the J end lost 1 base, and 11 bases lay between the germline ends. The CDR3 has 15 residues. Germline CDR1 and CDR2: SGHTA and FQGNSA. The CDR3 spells CASSAGRRNTGELFF. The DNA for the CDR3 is TGTGCCAGCAGCGCGGGACGCAGGAACACCGGGGAGCTGTTTTTT.

For the CDR3, the DNA is TGTGCCAGCACCCTAAGGGGGCGATACGAGCAGTACTTC. This gives the protein CASTLRGRYEQYF. V and J are TRBV28 and TRBJ2-7, with 7 positions matching TRBD1. The J segment lost 4 bases and the V segment lost 7 bases, leaving 7 bases of the junction unmatched. The CDR3 has 13 residues. CDR1 MDHEN and CDR2 SYDVKM come from the germline V gene.

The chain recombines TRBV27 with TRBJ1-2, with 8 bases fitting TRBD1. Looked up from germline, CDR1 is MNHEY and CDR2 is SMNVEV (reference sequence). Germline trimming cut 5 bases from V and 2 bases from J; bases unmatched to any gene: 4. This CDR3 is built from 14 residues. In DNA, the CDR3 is TGTGCCAGCAGTCAACGACAGGGGAACTATGGCTACACCTTC. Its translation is CASSQRQGNYGYTF.

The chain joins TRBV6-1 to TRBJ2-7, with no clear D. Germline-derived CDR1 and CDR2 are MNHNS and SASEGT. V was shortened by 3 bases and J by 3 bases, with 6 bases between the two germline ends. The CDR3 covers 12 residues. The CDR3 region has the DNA TGTGCCAGCAGTGAGACATACTACGAGCAGTACTTC. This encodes CASSETYYEQYF.